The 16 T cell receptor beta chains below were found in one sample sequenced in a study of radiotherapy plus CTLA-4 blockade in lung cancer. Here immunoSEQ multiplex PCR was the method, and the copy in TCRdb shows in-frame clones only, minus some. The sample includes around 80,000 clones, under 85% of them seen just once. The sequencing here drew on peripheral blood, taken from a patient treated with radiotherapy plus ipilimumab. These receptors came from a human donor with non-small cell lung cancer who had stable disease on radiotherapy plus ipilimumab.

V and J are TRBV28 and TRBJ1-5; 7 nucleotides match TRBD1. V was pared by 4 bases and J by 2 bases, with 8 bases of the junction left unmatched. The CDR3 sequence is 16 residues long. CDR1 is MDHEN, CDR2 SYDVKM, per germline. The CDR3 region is CASSSPRGEGNQPQHF. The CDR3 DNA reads TGTGCCAGCAGTTCCCCCAGGGGGGAGGGCAATCAGCCCCAGCATTTT.

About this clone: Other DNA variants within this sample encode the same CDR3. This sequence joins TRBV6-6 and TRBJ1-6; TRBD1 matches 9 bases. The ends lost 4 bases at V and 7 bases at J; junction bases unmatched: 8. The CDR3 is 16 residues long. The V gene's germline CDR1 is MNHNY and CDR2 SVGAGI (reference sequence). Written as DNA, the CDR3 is TGTGCCAGCAGTTCCCTAATACAGGGGGCGAATTCACCCCTCCACTTT. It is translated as CASSSLIQGANSPLHF.

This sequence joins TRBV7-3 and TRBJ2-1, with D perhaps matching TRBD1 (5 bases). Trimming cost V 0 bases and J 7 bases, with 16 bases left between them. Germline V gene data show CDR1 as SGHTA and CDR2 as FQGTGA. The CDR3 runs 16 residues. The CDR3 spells CASSLTSGGPGNEQFF. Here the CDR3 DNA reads TGTGCCAGCAGCTTAACGTCGGGCGGCCCAGGGAATGAGCAGTTCTTC.

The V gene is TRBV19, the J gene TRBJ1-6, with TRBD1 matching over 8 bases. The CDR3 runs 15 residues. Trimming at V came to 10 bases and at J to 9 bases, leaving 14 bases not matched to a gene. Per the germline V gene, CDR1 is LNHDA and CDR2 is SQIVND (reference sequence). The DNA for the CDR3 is TGTGCCAACCCCCAATCGGGACAGGCGGGTTCACCCCTCCACTTT. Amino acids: CANPQSGQAGSPLHF.

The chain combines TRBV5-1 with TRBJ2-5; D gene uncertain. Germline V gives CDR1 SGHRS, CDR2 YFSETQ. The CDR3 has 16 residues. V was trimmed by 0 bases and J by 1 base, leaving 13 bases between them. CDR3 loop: CASSLAGSALQETQYF. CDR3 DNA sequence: TGCGCCAGCAGCTTGGCCGGCTCTGCCCTCCAAGAGACCCAGTACTTC.

CDR3 in amino acids: CASSLVGARSNTEAFF. CDR3 DNA sequence: TGTGCCAGCAGCTTAGTGGGGGCTAGATCGAACACTGAAGCTTTCTTT. The rearrangement joins TRBV7-3 to TRBJ1-1, with a tentative D call TRBD1 (6 bases). Germline values: CDR1 SGHTA, CDR2 FQGTGA. This CDR3 has 16 residues. Trimming took 2 bases from V and 1 from J, leaving 14 bases between them.

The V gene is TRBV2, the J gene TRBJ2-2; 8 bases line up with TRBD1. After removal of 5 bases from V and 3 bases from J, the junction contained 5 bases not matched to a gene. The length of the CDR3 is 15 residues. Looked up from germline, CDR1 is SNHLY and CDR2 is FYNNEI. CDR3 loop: CASSYDRGDTGELFF. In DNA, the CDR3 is TGTGCCAGCAGTTACGACAGGGGTGACACCGGGGAGCTGTTTTTT.

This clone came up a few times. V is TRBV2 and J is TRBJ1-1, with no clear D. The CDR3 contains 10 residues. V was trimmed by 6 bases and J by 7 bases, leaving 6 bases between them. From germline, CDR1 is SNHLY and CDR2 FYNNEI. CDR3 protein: CASRYIEAFF. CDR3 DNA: TGTGCCAGCAGGTACATTGAAGCTTTCTTT.

CDR3 nucleotide sequence: TGTGCCAGCAGACGTTTTACAGGTAACTCCTACAATGAGCAGTTCTTC. Translating it yields CASRRFTGNSYNEQFF. This sequence joins TRBV5-4 and TRBJ2-1, with D possibly being TRBD1 (5 bases). Trimming cost V 5 bases and J 0 bases, with 15 bases left between them. Looked up from germline, CDR1 is SGHNT and CDR2 is YYREEE (reference sequence). The CDR3 runs to 16 residues.

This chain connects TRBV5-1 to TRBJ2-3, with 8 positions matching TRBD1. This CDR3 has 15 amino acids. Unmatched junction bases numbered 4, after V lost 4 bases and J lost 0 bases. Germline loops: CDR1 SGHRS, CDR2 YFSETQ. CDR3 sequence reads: CASSEWTGSTDTQYF. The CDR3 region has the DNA TGCGCCAGCAGCGAATGGACAGGGAGCACAGATACGCAGTATTTT.

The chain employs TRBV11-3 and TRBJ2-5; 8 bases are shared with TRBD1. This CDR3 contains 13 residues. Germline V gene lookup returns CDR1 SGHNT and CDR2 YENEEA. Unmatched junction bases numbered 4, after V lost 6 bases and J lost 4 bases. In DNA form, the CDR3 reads TGTGCCAGCAGGCGGACAGGGACAGAGACCCAGTACTTC. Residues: CASRRTGTETQYF.

CDR3 region: CASSSGTGGYEQYF. The CDR3 nucleotides read TGTGCCAGCAGTTCCGGGACAGGGGGCTACGAGCAGTACTTC. V usage is TRBV27 and J usage is TRBJ2-7; 11 nucleotides line up with TRBD1. The CDR3 is made up of 14 amino acids. Per the germline V gene, CDR1 is MNHEY and CDR2 is SMNVEV (reference sequence). V lost 4 bases, J lost 3 bases, and 2 bases stayed unmatched.

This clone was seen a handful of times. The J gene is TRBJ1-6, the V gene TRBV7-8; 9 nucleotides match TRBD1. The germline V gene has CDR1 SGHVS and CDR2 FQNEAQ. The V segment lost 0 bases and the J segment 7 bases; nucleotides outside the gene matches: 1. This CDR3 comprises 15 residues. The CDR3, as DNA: TGTGCCAGCAGCTTAGCCGGGACAGGGAATTCACCCCTCCACTTT. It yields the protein CASSLAGTGNSPLHF.

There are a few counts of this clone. This CDR3 reads CASRPRGSGPTGELFF. The DNA for the CDR3 is TGTGCCAGCAGACCCCGGGGTAGCGGCCCCACCGGGGAGCTGTTTTTT. V is TRBV7-8 and J is TRBJ2-2; possibly TRBD2 for D (6 bases). Germline lookup yields CDR1 SGHVS and CDR2 FQNEAQ. The CDR3 loop spans 16 amino acids. Trimming shortened V by 6 bases and J by 4 bases, and 18 bases separated the two germline ends.

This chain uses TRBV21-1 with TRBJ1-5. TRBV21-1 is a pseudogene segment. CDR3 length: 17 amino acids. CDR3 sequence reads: CASSKARGTFPGGPQHF. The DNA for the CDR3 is TGTGCCAGCAGCAAAGCGAGGGGTACTTTTCCCGGTGGGCCCCAGCATTTT.

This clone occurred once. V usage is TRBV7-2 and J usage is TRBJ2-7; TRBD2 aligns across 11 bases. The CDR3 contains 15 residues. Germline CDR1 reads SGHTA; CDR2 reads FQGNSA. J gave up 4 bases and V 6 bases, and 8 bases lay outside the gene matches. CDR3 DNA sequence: TGTGCCAGCAGTCCGGGACTAGCGGTAGGTTACGAGCAGTACTTC. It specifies CASSPGLAVGYEQYF. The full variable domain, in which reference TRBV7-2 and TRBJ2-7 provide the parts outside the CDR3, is GAGVSQSPSNKVTEKGKDVELRCDPISGHTALYWYRQSLGQGLEFLIYFQGNSAPDKSGLPSDRFSAERTGGSVSTLTIQRTQQEDSAVYLCASSPGLAVGYEQYFGPGTRLTVT.